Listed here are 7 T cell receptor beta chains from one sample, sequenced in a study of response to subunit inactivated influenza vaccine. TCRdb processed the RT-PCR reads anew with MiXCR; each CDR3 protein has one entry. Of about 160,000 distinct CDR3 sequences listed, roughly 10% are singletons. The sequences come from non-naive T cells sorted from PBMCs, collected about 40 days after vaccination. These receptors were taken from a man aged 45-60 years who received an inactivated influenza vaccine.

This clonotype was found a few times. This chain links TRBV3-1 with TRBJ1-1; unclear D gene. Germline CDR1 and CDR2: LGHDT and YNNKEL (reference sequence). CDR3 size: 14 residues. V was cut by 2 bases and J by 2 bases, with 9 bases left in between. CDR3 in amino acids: CASSQTLHNTEAFF. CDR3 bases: TGTGCCAGCAGCCAAACCCTGCACAACACTGAAGCTTTCTTT.

The CDR3 region is CASIEGAIDYNSPLHF. DNA of the CDR3: TGTGCCAGCATCGAGGGGGCCATTGACTATAATTCACCCCTCCACTTT. The rearrangement uses TRBV28 and TRBJ1-6, with 7 nucleotides matching TRBD1. With V trimmed by 7 bases and J by 3 bases, 9 bases remained unmatched. The CDR3 loop spans 16 amino acids. CDR1 MDHEN and CDR2 SYDVKM come from the germline V gene.

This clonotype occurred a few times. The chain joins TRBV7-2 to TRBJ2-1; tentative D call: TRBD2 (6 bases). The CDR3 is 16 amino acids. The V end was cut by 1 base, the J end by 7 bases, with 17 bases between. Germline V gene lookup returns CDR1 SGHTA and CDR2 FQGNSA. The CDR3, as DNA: TGTGCCAGCAGCTTAGATTGGTGGAGGGATAGGAATGAGCAGTTCTTC. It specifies CASSLDWWRDRNEQFF. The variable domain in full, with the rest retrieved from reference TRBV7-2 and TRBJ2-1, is GAGVSQSPSNKVTEKGKDVELRCDPISGHTALYWYRQSLGQGLEFLIYFQGNSAPDKSGLPSDRFSAERTGGSVSTLTIQRTQQEDSAVYLCASSLDWWRDRNEQFFGPGTRLTVL.

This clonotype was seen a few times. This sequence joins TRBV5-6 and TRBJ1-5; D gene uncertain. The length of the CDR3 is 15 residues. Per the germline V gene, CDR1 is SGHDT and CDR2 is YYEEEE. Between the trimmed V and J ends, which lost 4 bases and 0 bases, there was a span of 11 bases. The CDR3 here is CASSQTAHSNQPQHF. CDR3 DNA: TGTGCCAGCAGCCAAACGGCTCATAGCAATCAGCCCCAGCATTTT.

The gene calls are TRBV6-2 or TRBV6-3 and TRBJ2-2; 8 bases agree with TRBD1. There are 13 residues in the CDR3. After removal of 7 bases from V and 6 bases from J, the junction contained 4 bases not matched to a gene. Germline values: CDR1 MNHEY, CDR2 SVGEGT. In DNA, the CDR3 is TGTGCCAGCACCGGACAGGGTCCCGGGGAGCTGTTTTTT. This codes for CASTGQGPGELFF.

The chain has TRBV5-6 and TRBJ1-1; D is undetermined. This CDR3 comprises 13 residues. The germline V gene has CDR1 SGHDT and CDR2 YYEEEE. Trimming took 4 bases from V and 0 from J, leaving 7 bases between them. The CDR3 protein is CASSPTMNTEAFF. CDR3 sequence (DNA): TGTGCCAGCAGCCCGACTATGAACACTGAAGCTTTCTTT.

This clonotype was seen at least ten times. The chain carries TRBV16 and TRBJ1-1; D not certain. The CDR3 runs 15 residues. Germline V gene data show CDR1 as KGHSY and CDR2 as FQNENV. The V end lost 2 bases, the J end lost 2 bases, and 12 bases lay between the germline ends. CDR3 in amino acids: CASSQVRADNTEAFF. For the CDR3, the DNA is TGTGCCAGCAGCCAAGTCCGGGCAGACAACACTGAAGCTTTCTTT. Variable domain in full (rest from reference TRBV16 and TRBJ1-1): GEEVAQTPKHLVRGEGQKAKLYCAPIKGHSYVFWYQQVLKNEFKFLISFQNENVFDETGMPKERFSAKCLPNSPCSLEIQATKLEDSAVYFCASSQVRADNTEAFFGQGTRLTVV.